Sequencing of this T cell receptor beta chain was carried out in a study of technical replicates of blood from several donors. The data were produced by immunoSEQ multiplex PCR, yet TCRdb's version contains in-frame clones alone and is incomplete. The sample lists around 80,000 clones, roughly 98% occurring once. The clonotype originates from a human donor in good health. The material sequenced was T cells isolated from PBMCs.

The CDR3 region has the DNA TGTGCCAGCAGCTTGGTGGCCGATCCGCAGTATTTT. This gives the protein CASSLVADPQYF. V is TRBV5-8 and J is TRBJ2-3; D is unclear. This CDR3 is 12 amino acids long. V shed 0 bases and J shed 10 bases, with 9 bases lying between them. In germline, CDR1 is SGHTS, CDR2 YDEGEE. The full variable domain, completed using reference TRBV5-8 and TRBJ2-3, is EAGVTQSPTHLIKTRGQQATLRCSPISGHTSVYWYQQALGLGLQFLLWYDEGEERNRGNFPPRFSGRQFPNYSSELNVNALELEDSALYLCASSLVADPQYFGPGTRLTVL.